A selection of T cell receptor beta chains follows, all from one sample in a study of technical replicates of blood from several donors. Assay used: immunoSEQ multiplex PCR; TCRdb lists only in-frame clones, some missing. The sample contains tens of thousands of clones, around nine tenths of which appear only once. Sequenced: T cells isolated from PBMCs. These receptors came from a human donor in good health. Both conserved end residues are part of each CDR3. D genes are given only for firm matches. Clone size is not always given. Where it is, it says once, few, many or a class for expanded clones.

J | V | size | D | CDR3 | DNA
TRBJ2-5 | TRBV7-2 | NA | NA | CASSLYAVYSGGYQETQYF | TGTGCCAGCAGCTTATATGCAGTCTATTCTGGGGGGTACCAAGAGACCCAGTACTTC
TRBJ2-1 | TRBV25-1 | once | NA | CASSDPPKSGKDEQFF | TGTGCCAGCAGTGACCCTCCTAAGTCAGGGAAGGATGAGCAGTTCTTC
TRBJ2-7 | TRBV9 | once | TRBD2 | CASARTSGRWPYEQYF | TGTGCCAGCGCTCGGACTAGCGGGAGGTGGCCCTACGAGCAGTACTTC
TRBJ2-7 | TRBV2 | NA | TRBD2 | CASSEDEREIYEQYF | TGTGCCAGCAGTGAAGACGAGCGGGAGATTTACGAGCAGTACTTC
TRBJ1-1 | TRBV19 | NA | NA | CASTTGSLEAFF | TGTGCCAGTACTACGGGATCGTTAGAAGCTTTCTTT
TRBJ2-5 | TRBV5-4 | NA | NA | CASSLAKEGETQYF | TGTGCCAGCTCACTCGCGAAAGAGGGAGAGACCCAGTACTTC
TRBJ2-7 | TRBV7-6 | NA | NA | CASSLGGLPRFYEQYF | TGTGCCAGCAGCTTAGGAGGGCTCCCGAGATTCTACGAGCAGTACTTC
TRBJ1-2 | TRBV6-1 | NA | NA | CASSNDLESYGYTF | TGTGCCAGCAGCAACGACCTAGAGAGCTATGGCTACACCTTC
TRBJ2-6 | TRBV6-1 | NA | TRBD1 | CASSAQGAGANVLTF | TGTGCCAGCAGTGCACAGGGGGCTGGGGCCAACGTCCTGACTTTC
TRBJ1-1 | TRBV20-1 | NA | NA | CSAGRTGGAFF | TGCAGTGCTGGGAGGACGGGGGGAGCTTTCTTT
TRBJ2-2 | TRBV7-9 | NA | TRBD1 | CASRDRGNTGELFF | TGTGCCAGCCGGGACAGGGGGAACACCGGGGAGCTGTTTTTT
TRBJ2-7 | TRBV7-8 | NA | TRBD1 | CASSLATGGWSPYF | TGTGCCAGCAGCTTAGCCACAGGGGGCTGGTCGCCGTACTTC
TRBJ2-7 | TRBV9 | NA | NA | CASSYRVSNEQYF | TGTGCCAGCAGCTACAGGGTATCCAACGAGCAGTACTTC
TRBJ2-7 | TRBV6-6 | few | NA | CASSGKAGEQYF | TGTGCCAGCAGCGGAAAGGCGGGAGAGCAGTACTTC
TRBJ2-5 | TRBV11-3 | once | NA | CASSPGGKGQETQYF | TGTGCCAGCAGCCCCGGGGGTAAGGGCCAAGAGACCCAGTACTTC
TRBJ2-2 | TRBV6-4 | few | TRBD2 | CASSGTSTGELFF | TGTGCCAGCAGTGGGACTAGCACCGGGGAGCTGTTTTTT
TRBJ1-1 | TRBV4-1 | NA | NA | CASSLEGLNTEAFF | TGCGCCAGCAGTCTGGAGGGGTTGAACACTGAAGCTTTCTTT
TRBJ2-7 | TRBV2 | NA | TRBD2 | CATRRAGTSGGEQYF | TGTGCCACCCGAAGAGCAGGGACTTCGGGGGGCGAGCAGTACTTC
TRBJ1-1 | TRBV19 | NA | NA | CATAGLGAAEAFF | TGTGCCACCGCCGGGTTAGGGGCGGCTGAAGCTTTCTTT
TRBJ1-4 | TRBV5-4 | NA | TRBD1 | CASSPAGDRGRTNEKLFF | TGTGCCAGCAGCCCCGCGGGGGACAGGGGGCGGACTAATGAAAAACTGTTTTTT
TRBJ2-1 | TRBV29-1 | NA | TRBD1 | CSVCRGLDEQFF | TGCAGCGTTTGCAGGGGGCTCGATGAGCAGTTCTTC
TRBJ2-5 | TRBV7-9 | NA | NA | CASSPPMASVHRQETQYF | TGTGCCAGCAGCCCTCCTATGGCTAGCGTACACCGACAAGAGACCCAGTACTTC
TRBJ2-1 | TRBV7-9 | NA | TRBD1 | CASSAGTGWSGEQFF | TGTGCCAGCAGCGCCGGGACAGGGTGGAGCGGTGAGCAGTTCTTC
TRBJ1-5 | TRBV6-5 | NA | NA | CASSYSGHPYQPQHF | TGTGCCAGCAGTTACTCGGGACACCCTTATCAGCCCCAGCATTTT
TRBJ2-1 | TRBV9 | NA | NA | CASSVVLVSNEQFF | TGTGCCAGCAGCGTAGTACTAGTTAGCAATGAGCAGTTCTTC
TRBJ1-1 | TRBV29-1 | NA | NA | CSVEQTAYTEAFF | TGCAGCGTTGAACAGACAGCTTACACTGAAGCTTTCTTT
TRBJ2-2 | TRBV7-7 | once | TRBD2 | CASSFGTSGNTGELFF | TGTGCTAGCAGCTTTGGCACTAGCGGAAACACCGGGGAGCTGTTTTTT
TRBJ2-6 | TRBV15 | NA | NA | CATSRDQGISGANVLTF | TGTGCCACCAGCAGAGATCAGGGTATTTCTGGGGCCAACGTCCTGACTTTC
TRBJ1-1 | TRBV27 | NA | TRBD1 | CASRRDRENTEAFF | TGTGCCAGCAGGAGGGACAGGGAGAACACTGAAGCTTTCTTT
TRBJ2-7 | TRBV19 | NA | TRBD2 | CASSISAGDIYEQYF | TGTGCCAGTAGTATCAGTGCGGGGGATATCTACGAGCAGTACTTC
TRBJ1-3 | TRBV28 | NA | NA | CASSSAGSLWNTIYF | TGTGCCAGCAGTTCGGCGGGCAGCCTGTGGAACACCATATATTTT
TRBJ2-3 | TRBV29-1 | once | TRBD2 | CSVGGRAQASQYF | TGCAGCGTAGGTGGGAGGGCCCAAGCGTCGCAGTATTTT
TRBJ1-1 | TRBV5-1 | once | TRBD1 | CASSLGTGWTEAFF | TGCGCCAGCAGCTTGGGGACAGGGTGGACTGAAGCTTTCTTT
TRBJ1-3 | TRBV11-2 | NA | NA | CASSLAPSGNTIYF | TGTGCCAGCAGCTTAGCCCCTTCTGGAAACACCATATATTTT
TRBJ2-5 | TRBV21-1 | NA | NA | CASSKSGRTQETQYF | TGTGCCAGCAGCAAAAGCGGGAGGACCCAAGAGACCCAGTACTTC
TRBJ1-2 | TRBV30 | NA | NA | CAWAPSVRAGYTF | TGTGCCTGGGCCCCGAGTGTACGAGCTGGCTACACCTTC
TRBJ2-7 | TRBV28 | NA | NA | CASRSSYEQYF | TGTGCCAGCAGATCGTCCTACGAGCAGTACTTC
TRBJ1-1 | TRBV5-1 | NA | TRBD1 | CASNLGQGTNTEAFF | TGCGCCAGCAACCTAGGACAGGGTACGAACACTGAAGCTTTCTTT
TRBJ1-5 | TRBV30 | NA | NA | CAWSLIGGNQPQHF | TGTGCCTGGAGTTTGATCGGCGGTAATCAGCCCCAGCATTTT
TRBJ2-7 | TRBV6-5 | NA | TRBD1 | CASQWGRGYEQYF | TGTGCCAGCCAATGGGGCAGGGGGTACGAGCAGTACTTC
TRBJ2-7 | TRBV7-2 | NA | NA | CASSPSISYEQYF | TGTGCCAGCAGCCCTAGTATTTCCTACGAGCAGTACTTC
TRBJ1-2 | TRBV5-4 | NA | TRBD1 | CASSQPGTVSHGYTF | TGTGCCAGCAGCCAACCAGGGACAGTATCACATGGCTACACCTTC
TRBJ2-7 | TRBV9 | NA | TRBD2 | CASSVEGSGSTGEQYF | TGTGCCAGCAGCGTAGAGGGTAGCGGGAGTACGGGCGAGCAGTACTTC
TRBJ2-3 | TRBV19 | NA | NA | CASTGQTTDTQYF | TGTGCCAGTACGGGTCAGACCACAGATACGCAGTATTTT
TRBJ2-3 | TRBV15 | few | TRBD2 | CATSRVGGSTQYF | TGTGCCACCAGCAGAGTGGGGGGGAGTACGCAGTATTTT
TRBJ1-5 | TRBV19 | NA | NA | CASSIVAISNQPQHF | TGTGCCAGTAGTATCGTGGCAATAAGCAATCAGCCCCAGCATTTT
TRBJ1-4 | TRBV7-9 | NA | NA | CASSLRGGNNYEKLFF | TGTGCCAGCAGCTTACGAGGCGGGAATAATTATGAAAAACTGTTTTTT
TRBJ2-5 | TRBV7-9 | NA | NA | CASSLNRIAKETQYF | TGTGCCAGCAGCTTAAATCGGATAGCGAAGGAGACCCAGTACTTC
TRBJ2-1 | TRBV18 | NA | NA | CASSRNGGEQFF | TGTGCCAGCTCTAGAAATGGGGGGGAGCAGTTCTTC
TRBJ1-2 | TRBV18 | NA | NA | CASSEMTGDGYTF | TGTGCCAGCTCCGAGATGACAGGAGATGGCTACACCTTC
TRBJ1-1 | TRBV29-1 | NA | NA | CSVLIQEEAFF | TGCAGCGTTCTAATACAGGAAGAAGCTTTCTTT
TRBJ2-7 | TRBV9 | NA | NA | CASSDGGEGYEQYF | TGTGCCAGCAGCGACGGGGGAGAAGGATACGAGCAGTACTTC
TRBJ1-2 | TRBV11-2 | NA | NA | CASSLFFSGEGYGYTF | TGTGCCAGCAGCTTATTCTTTTCCGGGGAAGGGTATGGCTACACCTTC
TRBJ1-4 | TRBV19 | NA | NA | CASSVAVFLNEKLFF | TGTGCCAGTAGTGTAGCGGTATTCCTTAATGAAAAACTGTTTTTT
TRBJ2-7 | TRBV11-3 | once | NA | CASSLGPGLLYEQYF | TGTGCCAGCAGCTTAGGACCGGGACTGTTGTACGAGCAGTACTTC